These 21 T cell receptor beta chains came from one sample sequenced in a study of identical twins. Via MiXCR, TCRdb re-called the 5' RACE reads, giving one row per CDR3 protein. The repertoire holds under 400,000 distinct CDR3 sequences, with roughly 9% as singletons. The sample was naive T cells sorted from blood. These receptors were obtained from a woman between 50 and 59 years old in good health.

This rearrangement joins TRBV4-1 to TRBJ2-7; D ambiguous. Trimming cost V 0 bases and J 0 bases, with 6 bases left between them. The CDR3 runs to 14 residues. Germline V gene data show CDR1 as MGHRA and CDR2 as YSYEKL. CDR3 sequence (DNA): TGCGCCAGCAGCCAAGACGAGAGCTCCTACGAGCAGTACTTC. Translation gives CASSQDESSYEQYF.

This chain uses TRBV29-1 with TRBJ2-4; 15 bases map to TRBD2. The V segment lost 5 bases and the J segment 9 bases; nucleotides outside the gene matches: 8. From germline, CDR1 is SQVTM and CDR2 ANQGSEA. The CDR3 length is 15 residues. CDR3 sequence: CSVSGLAGGQIIQYF. CDR3 sequence (DNA): TGCAGCGTTTCCGGACTAGCGGGAGGGCAAATCATTCAGTACTTC.

The CDR3 is CASSSNPDQPQHF. CDR3 DNA: TGCGCCAGCAGTTCGAACCCGGATCAGCCCCAGCATTTT. The V call is TRBV5-1, the J call TRBJ1-5; the D is unclear. In germline, CDR1 is SGHRS, CDR2 YFSETQ. V dropped 5 bases and J dropped 5 bases, with 11 bases sitting between them. The CDR3 has 13 residues.

This clonotype was picked up many times. The chain carries TRBV12-3 or TRBV12-4 and TRBJ1-2; no reliable D call. Trimming removed 1 base from V and 7 bases from J, with 4 bases in between. There are 11 residues in the CDR3. For the CDR3, the DNA is TGTGCCAGCAGTTTAGTCGGTGGCTACACCTTC. Its protein product is CASSLVGGYTF.

This clonotype was seen a few times. This chain uses TRBV3-1 with TRBJ2-3; tentatively, D is TRBD2 (5 bases). This CDR3 is built from 14 residues. The V gene lost 0 bases and the J gene lost 6 bases, with 10 bases spanning the gap. CDR1 is LGHDT and CDR2 is YNNKEL in the germline V gene (reference sequence). Here the CDR3 reads CASSQDLALDTQYF. The CDR3 region has the DNA TGTGCCAGCAGCCAAGATTTAGCGTTGGATACGCAGTATTTT.

V usage is TRBV3-1 and J usage is TRBJ2-2; the match to TRBD2 covers 10 bases. The CDR3 sequence is 15 residues long. CDR1 LGHDT and CDR2 YNNKEL come from the germline V gene (reference sequence). V was clipped by 6 bases and J by 4 bases; unmatched bases: 5. The CDR3 nucleotides are TGTGCCAGCAGACTAACTAGCGGGGTCACCGGGGAGCTGTTTTTT. Residues: CASRLTSGVTGELFF.

DNA for the CDR3: TGCGCCAGCAGCATAGCGGGAGGGGTGTATGAGCAGTTCTTC. This codes for CASSIAGGVYEQFF. V gene TRBV5-1 combines with J gene TRBJ2-1, with TRBD2 matching 11 bases. The CDR3 is made up of 14 amino acids. Germline-derived CDR1 and CDR2 are SGHRS and YFSETQ. The junction had 5 bases not matched to a gene; V was cut back by 4 bases and J by 8 bases.

This clonotype has just a few counts. This chain links TRBV28 with TRBJ2-1; D remains ambiguous. The CDR3 totals 13 residues. Germline V gene lookup returns CDR1 MDHEN and CDR2 SYDVKM. Between the trimmed V and J ends, which lost 6 bases and 0 bases, there was a span of 6 bases. DNA for the CDR3: TGTGCCAGCAGGGCCAGCTCCTACAATGAGCAGTTCTTC. Translation gives CASRASSYNEQFF.

Many counts were recorded for this clonotype. The chain has TRBV29-1 and TRBJ2-7, with TRBD1 as a possible D gene (6 bases). The germline gives CDR1 SQVTM, CDR2 ANQGSEA. V shed 3 bases and J shed 1 base, with 13 bases lying between them. CDR3 length equals 14 residues. In nucleotides, the CDR3 is TGCAGCGTTGATGGGCAGGGGCCATCCTACGAGCAGTACTTC. Its translation is CSVDGQGPSYEQYF.

The table lists this clonotype with a few counts. The DNA is omitted, as the CDR3 cannot be located on it reliably, and the CDR3 follows TCRdb's listing. The V and J genes are TRBV12-3 or TRBV12-4 and TRBJ2-2; the table's D call, TRBD2, was not checked against the DNA. The CDR3 is 19 residues long, ends included. The CDR3 protein is CASSSSTSGRGVGTGELFF.

This clonotype has just a few counts. The rearrangement links TRBV10-3 to TRBJ1-4; TRBD1 is a possible D gene (6 bases). This CDR3 comprises 14 residues. V dropped 6 bases and J dropped 8 bases, with 16 bases sitting between them. Germline V gene data show CDR1 as ENHRY and CDR2 as SYGVKD. The DNA of the CDR3 is TGTGCCATCAGAAACGACAGGAAAGACGAAAAACTGTTTTTT. This sequence encodes CAIRNDRKDEKLFF.

V is TRBV27 and J is TRBJ2-7; the D gene could be TRBD1 or TRBD2 (5 bases each). The V gene's germline CDR1 is MNHEY and CDR2 SMNVEV (reference sequence). This CDR3 region has 14 residues. V lost 5 bases and J lost 2, with 13 bases in between. The CDR3 coding sequence is TGTGCCAGCAGTCCCTCCTGGGACCCCTACGAGCAGTACTTC. Translated, it gives CASSPSWDPYEQYF.

This sequence joins TRBV20-1 and TRBJ2-5; D remains ambiguous. With 1 base removed from V and 1 base from J, the gap between germline ends came to 10 bases. CDR3 length: 14 amino acids. Germline V gene sequence: CDR1 DFQATT, CDR2 SNEGSKA (reference sequence). The CDR3 sequence is CSARGGSFQETQYF. The CDR3 DNA follows: TGCAGTGCTAGAGGCGGCTCCTTCCAAGAGACCCAGTACTTC.

The table lists this clonotype with many counts. The rearrangement joins TRBV12-3 or TRBV12-4 to TRBJ2-2; no clear D. This CDR3 region has 16 residues. V was trimmed by 6 bases and J by 0 bases, leaving 14 bases between them. The CDR3 reads CASSPPSAPNTGELFF. The CDR3 nucleotides are TGTGCCAGCAGCCCCCCCTCGGCCCCGAACACCGGGGAGCTGTTTTTT.

This clonotype occurred a few times. The rearrangement uses TRBV18 and TRBJ1-6; unclear D gene. This CDR3 is 13 amino acids long. Trimming removed 1 base from V and 9 bases from J, with 7 bases in between. Germline V lookup: CDR1 KGHSH, CDR2 LQKENI. The CDR3 loop reads CASSPLDLSPLHF. In DNA form, the CDR3 reads TGTGCCAGCTCACCACTGGATCTTTCACCCCTCCACTTT.

At least ten counts were recorded for this clonotype. The rearrangement uses TRBV12-3 or TRBV12-4 and TRBJ2-7; 8 bases are a match to TRBD2. The J segment lost 9 bases and the V segment lost 3 bases, leaving 19 bases of the junction unmatched. The CDR3 runs 17 residues. In nucleotides, the CDR3 is TGTGCCAGCAGTTTGTTTCTTCCGATTAGCGGGGCTGCTAGGCAGTACTTC. Amino acids: CASSLFLPISGAARQYF.

This clonotype was recorded a few times. This chain uses TRBV7-8 with TRBJ2-2; tentatively, D is TRBD2 (6 bases). V shed 4 bases and J shed 6 bases, with 15 bases lying between them. Per the germline V gene, CDR1 is SGHVS and CDR2 is FQNEAQ. CDR3 length: 15 residues. The CDR3 DNA follows: TGTGCCAGCAGCTCATCAGGGAGGTCGGCCGGGGAGCTGTTTTTT. It codes for CASSSSGRSAGELFF.

This clonotype turned up a few times. This chain connects TRBV7-9 to TRBJ2-2, with 13 bases fitting TRBD2. The CDR3 has 15 amino acids. The V and J ends lost 7 bases and 6 bases, in that order; junction bases with no gene match: 5. Germline V gene lookup returns CDR1 SEHNR and CDR2 FQNEAQ (reference sequence). The CDR3 nucleotides read TGTGCCAGCAATCGACTAGCGGGAGGTGCCGGGGAGCTGTTTTTT. Translation: CASNRLAGGAGELFF.

The chain employs TRBV11-2 and TRBJ2-1; TRBD1 is a possible D gene (6 bases). Between the trimmed V and J ends, which lost 4 bases and 5 bases, there was a span of 15 bases. CDR1 is SGHAT, CDR2 FQNNGV, per germline. This CDR3 has 15 residues. CDR3: CASSSRGDGDNEQFF. As DNA, the CDR3 is TGTGCCAGCAGCTCCAGGGGAGACGGAGACAATGAGCAGTTCTTC.

This clonotype has ten or more counts. The junction and the germline gene differ at one end; a read error may be behind it. V and J are TRBV7-9 and TRBJ2-3; 8 nucleotides match TRBD2. The CDR3 extends over 15 amino acids. Germline CDR1 is SEHNR and CDR2 is FQNEAQ (reference sequence). The CDR3 DNA follows: TGTGCCGGCAGACTAGCGAAGGAATACACAGATACGCAGTATTTT. Translating it yields CAGRLAKEYTDTQYF.

In DNA, the CDR3 is TGTGCCAGCAGCCAAGAGAATACCGGGACACCTAATCAGCCCCAGCATTTT. It codes for CASSQENTGTPNQPQHF. V is TRBV4-2 and J is TRBJ1-5; maybe TRBD1 (6 bases). From germline, CDR1 is LGHNA and CDR2 YNFKEQ. V was trimmed by 0 bases and J by 4 bases, leaving 16 bases between them. The CDR3 consists of 17 residues.